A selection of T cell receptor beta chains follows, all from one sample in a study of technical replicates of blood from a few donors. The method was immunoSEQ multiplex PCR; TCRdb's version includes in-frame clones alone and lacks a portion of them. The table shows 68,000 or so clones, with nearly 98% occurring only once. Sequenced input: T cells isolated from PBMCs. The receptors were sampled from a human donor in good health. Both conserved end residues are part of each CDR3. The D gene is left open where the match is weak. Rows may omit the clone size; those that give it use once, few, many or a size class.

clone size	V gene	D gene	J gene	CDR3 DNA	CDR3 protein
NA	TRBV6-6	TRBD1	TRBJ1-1	TGTGCCAGCACCAAACACGGACAGGGGCTCACTGAAGCTTTCTTT	CASTKHGQGLTEAFF
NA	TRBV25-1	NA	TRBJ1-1	TGTGCCAGCAGAGCCCTAGGGAACACTGAAGCTTTCTTT	CASRALGNTEAFF
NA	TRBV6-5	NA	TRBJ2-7	TGTGCCAGCAGTTACTCGACAGGATTAGGCGAGCAGTACTTC	CASSYSTGLGEQYF
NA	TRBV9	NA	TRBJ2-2	TGTGCCAGCAGCCCAAGGGGAGGGGGCACCGGGGAGCTGTTTTTT	CASSPRGGGTGELFF
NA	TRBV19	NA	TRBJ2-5	TGTGCCAGTAGTATGGGCCCTGATGCTCAAGAGACCCAGTACTTC	CASSMGPDAQETQYF
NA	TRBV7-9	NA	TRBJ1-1	TGTGCCAGCAGCTTTGCCTATGCGAACACTGAAGCTTTCTTT	CASSFAYANTEAFF
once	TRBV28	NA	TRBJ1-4	TGTGCCAGCGCGGCGGCAACTAATGAAAAACTGTTTTTT	CASAAATNEKLFF
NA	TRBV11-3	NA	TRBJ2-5	TGTGCCAGCAGCTTGGGGCATCTAGAGACCCAGTACTTC	CASSLGHLETQYF
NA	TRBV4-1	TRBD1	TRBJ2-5	TGCGCCAGCAGCCTACTGCCCCTACAGGGGCTTAACCAAGAGACCCAGTACTTC	CASSLLPLQGLNQETQYF
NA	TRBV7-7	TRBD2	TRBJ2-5	TGTGCTAGCAGCTTTGGAGCGGGGGGGGAGACCCAGTACTTC	CASSFGAGGETQYF
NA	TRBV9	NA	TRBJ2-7	TGTGCCAGCAGCGTAGAAACCGAGCACTACGAGCAGTACTTC	CASSVETEHYEQYF
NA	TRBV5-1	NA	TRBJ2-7	TGCGCCAGCAGCCAGGGAGGCTACGAGCAGTACTTC	CASSQGGYEQYF
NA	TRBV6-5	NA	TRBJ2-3	TGTGCCACACGCGCGCTCACAGATACGCAGTATTTT	CATRALTDTQYF
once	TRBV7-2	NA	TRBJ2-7	TGTGCCAGCAGCTTAGGTAGAAACTACGAGCAGTACTTC	CASSLGRNYEQYF
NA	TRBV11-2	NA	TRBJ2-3	TGTGCCAGCAGCCCTAGCCCCGCAGATACGCAGTATTTT	CASSPSPADTQYF
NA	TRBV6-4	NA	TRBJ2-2	TGTGCCAGCAGGCGATCTAGCACCGGGGAGCTGTTTTTT	CASRRSSTGELFF